The subject of this entry is one T cell receptor beta chain. Antigen: not known. With duration under 3 months, ophthalmopathy was active: Clinical Activity Score at least 3, NOSPECS at least 4. The entry originates in a study of T cells in Graves' hyperthyroidism and ophthalmopathy. The study, taken as a whole, reports: In blood, most of the thyroid clonotypes expanded above 0.001 were also present.

Germline V gene data show CDR1 as SEHNR and CDR2 as FQNEAQ (reference sequence). V was shortened by 3 bases and J by 3 bases, with 14 bases between the two germline ends. CDR3 length equals 15 residues. TCR beta CDR3 regions were amplified from RNA. RT-PCR in the first round (using the HTBI primer set) targeted the TCR CDR3. A single record per CDR3 protein comes from TCRdb applying MiXCR to the multiplex PCR reads. Of about 640,000 distinct CDR3 sequences in the sample, around 21% were seen once. The origin of this receptor is a man aged 25-40 years with Graves' ophthalmopathy. The specimen was blood. The chain combines TRBV7-9 with TRBJ2-5; TRBD2 is a possible D gene (6 bases). CDR3: CASSFSHGSKETQYF. CDR3 sequence (DNA): TGTGCCAGCAGCTTCTCACACGGGAGCAAAGAGACCCAGTACTTC. Supplemented by reference TRBV7-9 and TRBJ2-5, the full variable domain reads DTGVSQNPRHKITKRGQNVTFRCDPISEHNRLYWYRQTLGQGPEFLTYFQNEAQLEKSRLLSDRFSAERPKGSFSTLEIQRTEQGDSAMYLCASSFSHGSKETQYFGPGTRLLVL.